Listed here is a single T cell receptor beta chain. This entry belongs to a study of blood T cell repertoires in COVID-19. Study-level information: There were acute and convalescent COVID-19 samples, and they came from the United States, Italy and Spain.

Assay used: immunoSEQ multiplex PCR; TCRdb lists only in-frame clones, some missing. The top ten hold more than 5% of the sample, which has roughly 40,000 clones, about 88% seen once. Germline V gives CDR1 SEHNR, CDR2 FQNEAQ (reference sequence). The CDR3 has 13 amino acids. The germline V and J ends were trimmed by 5 bases and 2 bases, with 9 bases remaining between them. The specimen was peripheral blood. The chain joins TRBV7-9 to TRBJ1-2, with TRBD1 as a possible D gene (6 bases). This receptor was taken from a human donor in a cohort sampled during active COVID-19. The CDR3 coding sequence is TGTGCCAGCAGCGTAGGACAGAACTATGGCTACACCTTC. Residues: CASSVGQNYGYTF. Based on the CDR3 plus reference TRBV7-9 and TRBJ1-2, the full variable domain is DTGVSQNPRHKITKRGQNVTFRCDPISEHNRLYWYRQTLGQGPEFLTYFQNEAQLEKSRLLSDRFSAERPKGSFSTLEIQRTEQGDSAMYLCASSVGQNYGYTFGSGTRLTVV.